This T cell receptor beta chain was captured by sequencing in a study of T cells in women clearing cervical HPV infection. Study-level background: Cases: HPV16-related CIN3 or worse on histology, a couple of invasive cancers. Blood came at first lesion visit for cases, post-clearance for controls. Case blood was drawn a median about 160 days after lesion detection.

In the case of this clone: The read comes to an end 3 residues before the CDR3 does, leaving the germline J gene to fill in the end.

Sequencing was performed with immunoSEQ multiplex PCR; in TCRdb, only in-frame clones are kept and a portion is missing. Its table records roughly 12,000 clones. The CDR3 runs 13 residues. Germline CDR1 and CDR2: SGHNT and YYREEE (reference sequence). This chain links TRBV5-4 with TRBJ2-3; the D gene is possibly TRBD2 (6 bases). The source is a woman aged 18 to 75 with a cervical HPV16 infection that either progressed to CIN3+ or cleared (not recorded which). Input material: blood buffy coat. Incomplete CDR3 DNA: TGTGCCAGCAGCAATACTCCGGGGGAGACG. Amino acids: CASSNTPGET. The whole CDR3 protein reads CASSNTPGETQYF.